This entry is about one T cell receptor beta chain. Antigen: not known. The data derive from a study of T cell responses to AZD1222 COVID-19 vaccine. Repertoires were generated with immunoSEQ multiplex PCR, while TCRdb's copy carries only in-frame clones and drops some. The table lists around 84,000 clones, roughly 88% of them singletons. Whole-study results and caveats: Repertoire sampling happened only post peak T cell response. An increase in Spike-specific TCR breadth and depth was observed after two AZD1222 doses.

The CDR3 is 17 amino acids. The germline gives CDR1 LGHDT, CDR2 YNNKEL (reference sequence). V shed 6 bases and J shed 3 bases, with 20 bases lying between them. This chain joins TRBV3-1 (or the pseudogene TRBV3-2) and TRBJ1-4; a possible D gene is TRBD1 (5 bases). This clonotype originated in an adult who received the AZD1222 COVID-19 vaccine. The sequencing here drew on peripheral blood, taken 28 days after the second AZD1222 dose. For the CDR3, the DNA is TGTGCCAGCAGTCCAACCCACTTCGGGACGGCTAATGAAAAACTGTTTTTT. It translates to CASSPTHFGTANEKLFF.